The source of this T cell receptor (beta chain) is a study of T cells in Graves' hyperthyroidism and ophthalmopathy. Study-wide results and caveats: Most clonotypes expanded in thyroid above 0.001 were likewise present in blood.

On this clonotype itself: Its antigen is currently unknown.

Researchers amplified the TCR beta CDR3 regions from RNA transcripts. HTBI primers were employed in a first-round RT-PCR of the TCR CDR3. TCRdb re-analysed the multiplex PCR reads in MiXCR, keeping a single row per CDR3 protein. Among around 690,000 distinct CDR3 sequences, under 25% were seen once, and the ten largest hold over 30%. The junction had 12 bases not matched to a gene; V was cut back by 2 bases and J by 0 bases. This CDR3 region has 19 residues. CDR1 and CDR2 (germline): MNHEY, SMNVEV (reference sequence). The clonotype comes from a man aged 25 to 40 with Graves' ophthalmopathy. The sample consisted of blood. This chain links TRBV27 with TRBJ2-3; 9 bases align to TRBD2. The CDR3 bases are TGTGCCAGCAGTTTAAGCGGGAGGACCCTTTCCACTAGCACAGATACGCAGTATTTT. Translated: CASSLSGRTLSTSTDTQYF.